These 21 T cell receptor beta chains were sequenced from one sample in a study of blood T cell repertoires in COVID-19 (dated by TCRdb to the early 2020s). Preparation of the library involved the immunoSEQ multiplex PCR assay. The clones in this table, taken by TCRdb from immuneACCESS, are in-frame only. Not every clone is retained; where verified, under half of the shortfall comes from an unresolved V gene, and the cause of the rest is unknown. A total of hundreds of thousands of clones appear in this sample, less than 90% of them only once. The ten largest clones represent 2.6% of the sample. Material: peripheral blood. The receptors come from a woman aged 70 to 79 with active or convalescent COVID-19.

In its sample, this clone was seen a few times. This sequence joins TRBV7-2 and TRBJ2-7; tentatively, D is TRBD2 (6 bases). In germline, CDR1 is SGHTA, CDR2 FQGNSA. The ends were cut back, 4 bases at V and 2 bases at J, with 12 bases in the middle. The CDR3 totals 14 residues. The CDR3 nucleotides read TGTGCCAGCAGCTCTACGGGAGTAACCTACGAGCAGTACTTC. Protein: CASSSTGVTYEQYF.

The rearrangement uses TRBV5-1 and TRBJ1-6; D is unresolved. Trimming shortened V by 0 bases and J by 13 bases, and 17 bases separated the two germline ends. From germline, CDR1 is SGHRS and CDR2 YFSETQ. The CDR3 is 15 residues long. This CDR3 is CASSLVLPTAEPLHF. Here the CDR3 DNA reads TGCGCCAGCAGCTTGGTCCTCCCAACGGCGGAGCCCCTCCACTTT.

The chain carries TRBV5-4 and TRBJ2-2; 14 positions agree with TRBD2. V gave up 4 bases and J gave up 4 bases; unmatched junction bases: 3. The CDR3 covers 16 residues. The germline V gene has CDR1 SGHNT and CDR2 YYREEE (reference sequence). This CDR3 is CASSAGTSGGTGELFF. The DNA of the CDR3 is TGTGCCAGCAGCGCCGGGACTAGCGGGGGCACCGGGGAGCTGTTTTTT.

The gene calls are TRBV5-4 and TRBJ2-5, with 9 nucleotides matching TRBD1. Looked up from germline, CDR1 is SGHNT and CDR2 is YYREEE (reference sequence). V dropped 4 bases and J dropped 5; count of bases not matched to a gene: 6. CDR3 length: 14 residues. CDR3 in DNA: TGTGCCAGCAGCGTAACAGGGGGCGAGGAGACCCAGTACTTC. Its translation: CASSVTGGEETQYF. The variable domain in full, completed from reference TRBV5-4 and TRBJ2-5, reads ETGVTQSPTHLIKTRGQQVTLRCSSQSGHNTVSWYQQALGQGPQFIFQYYREEENGRGNFPPRFSGLQFPNYSSELNVNALELDDSALYLCASSVTGGEETQYFGPGTRLLVL.

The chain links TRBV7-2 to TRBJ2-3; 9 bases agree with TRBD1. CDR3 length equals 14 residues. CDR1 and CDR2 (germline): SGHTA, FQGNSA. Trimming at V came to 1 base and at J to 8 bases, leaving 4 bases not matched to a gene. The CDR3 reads CASSLVQGAATQYF. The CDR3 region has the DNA TGTGCCAGCAGCTTAGTACAGGGGGCAGCTACGCAGTATTTT.

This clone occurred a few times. The CDR3 protein is CASRSEGRHGELFF. CDR3 bases: TGTGCCAGTAGATCGGAGGGGAGGCACGGGGAGCTGTTTTTT. V and J are TRBV19 and TRBJ2-2; weak D call: TRBD2 (6 bases). CDR1 is LNHDA, CDR2 SQIVND, per germline (reference sequence). The CDR3 length is 14 residues. The ends were cut back, 6 bases at V and 7 bases at J, with 15 bases in the middle.

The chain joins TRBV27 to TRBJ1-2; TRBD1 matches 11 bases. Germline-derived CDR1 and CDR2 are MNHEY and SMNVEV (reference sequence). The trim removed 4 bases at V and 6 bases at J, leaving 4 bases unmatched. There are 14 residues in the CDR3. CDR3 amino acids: CASSWDRGENGYTF. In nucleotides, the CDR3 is TGTGCCAGCAGTTGGGACAGGGGGGAAAATGGCTACACCTTC.

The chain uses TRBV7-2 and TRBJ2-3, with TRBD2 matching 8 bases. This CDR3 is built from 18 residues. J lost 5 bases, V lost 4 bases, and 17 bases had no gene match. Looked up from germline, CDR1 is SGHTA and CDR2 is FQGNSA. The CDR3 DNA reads TGTGCCAGCAGCTCCGCGAGAAGGAGCGGGAGATCAGGAGATACGCAGTATTTT. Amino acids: CASSSARRSGRSGDTQYF.

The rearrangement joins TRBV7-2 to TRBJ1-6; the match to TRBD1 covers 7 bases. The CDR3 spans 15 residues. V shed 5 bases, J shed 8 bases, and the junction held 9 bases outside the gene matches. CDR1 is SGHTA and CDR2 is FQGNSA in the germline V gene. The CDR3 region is CASSTFTGVYSPLHF. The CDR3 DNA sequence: TGTGCCAGCAGCACGTTCACAGGGGTGTATTCACCCCTCCACTTT.

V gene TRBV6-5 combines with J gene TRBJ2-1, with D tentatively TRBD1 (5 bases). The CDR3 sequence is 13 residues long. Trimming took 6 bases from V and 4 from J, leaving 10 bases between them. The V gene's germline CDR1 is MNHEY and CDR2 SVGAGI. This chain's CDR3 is CASSQGHYNEQFF. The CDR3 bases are TGTGCCAGCAGCCAAGGACATTACAATGAGCAGTTCTTC.

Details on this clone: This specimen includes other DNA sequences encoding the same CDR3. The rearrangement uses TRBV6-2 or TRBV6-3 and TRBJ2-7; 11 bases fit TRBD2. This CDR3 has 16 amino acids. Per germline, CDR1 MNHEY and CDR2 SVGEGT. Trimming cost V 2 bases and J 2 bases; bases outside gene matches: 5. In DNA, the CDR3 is TGTGCCAGCAGTTACGGGGGACTAGCGGTTACCTACGAGCAGTACTTC. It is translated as CASSYGGLAVTYEQYF.

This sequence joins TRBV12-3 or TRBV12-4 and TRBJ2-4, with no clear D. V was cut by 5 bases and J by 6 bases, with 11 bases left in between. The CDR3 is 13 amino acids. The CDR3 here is CASSVGRRNIQYF. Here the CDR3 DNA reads TGTGCCAGCAGTGTGGGCCGAAGAAACATTCAGTACTTC.

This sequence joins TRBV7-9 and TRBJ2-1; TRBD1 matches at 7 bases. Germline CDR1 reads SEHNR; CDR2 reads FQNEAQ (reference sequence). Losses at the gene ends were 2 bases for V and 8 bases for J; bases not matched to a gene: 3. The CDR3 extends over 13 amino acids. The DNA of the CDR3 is TGTGCCAGCAGCTTATGGGACAGATATGAGCAGTTCTTC. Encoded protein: CASSLWDRYEQFF.

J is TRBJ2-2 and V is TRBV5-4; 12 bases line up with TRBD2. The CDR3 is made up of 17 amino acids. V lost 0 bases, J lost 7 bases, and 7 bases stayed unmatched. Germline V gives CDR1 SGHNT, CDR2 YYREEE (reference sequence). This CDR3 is CASSLGSSGRADGELFF. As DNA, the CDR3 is TGTGCCAGCAGCTTGGGGTCTAGCGGGAGGGCCGACGGGGAGCTGTTTTTT.

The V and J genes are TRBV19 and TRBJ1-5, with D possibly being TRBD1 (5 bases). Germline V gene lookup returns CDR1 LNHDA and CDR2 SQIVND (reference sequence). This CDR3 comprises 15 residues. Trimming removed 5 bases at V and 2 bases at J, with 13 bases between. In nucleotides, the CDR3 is TGTGCCAGTAGTCCCCCAGCGGGGGGCAATCAGCCCCAGCATTTT. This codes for CASSPPAGGNQPQHF.

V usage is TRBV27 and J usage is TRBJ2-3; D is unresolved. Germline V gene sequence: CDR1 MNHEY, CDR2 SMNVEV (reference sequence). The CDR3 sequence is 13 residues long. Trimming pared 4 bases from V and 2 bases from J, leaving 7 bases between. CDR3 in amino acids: CASSSRATDTQYF. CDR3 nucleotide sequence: TGTGCCAGCAGTTCCCGAGCCACAGATACGCAGTATTTT.

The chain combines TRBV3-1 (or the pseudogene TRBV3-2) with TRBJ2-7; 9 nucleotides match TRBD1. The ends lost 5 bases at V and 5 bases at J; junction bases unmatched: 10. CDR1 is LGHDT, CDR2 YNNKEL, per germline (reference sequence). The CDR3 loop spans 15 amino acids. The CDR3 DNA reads TGTGCCAGCAGCTTAAGACAGGGGGGCTTGGACGAGCAGTACTTC. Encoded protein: CASSLRQGGLDEQYF.

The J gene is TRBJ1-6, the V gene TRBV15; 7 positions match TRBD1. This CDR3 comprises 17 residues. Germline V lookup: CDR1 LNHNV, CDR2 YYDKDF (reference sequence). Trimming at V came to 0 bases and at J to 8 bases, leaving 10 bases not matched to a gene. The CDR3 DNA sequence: TGTGCCACCAGCAGAGATTCGGCGGAGGGGGCGTATTCACCCCTCCACTTT. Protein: CATSRDSAEGAYSPLHF.

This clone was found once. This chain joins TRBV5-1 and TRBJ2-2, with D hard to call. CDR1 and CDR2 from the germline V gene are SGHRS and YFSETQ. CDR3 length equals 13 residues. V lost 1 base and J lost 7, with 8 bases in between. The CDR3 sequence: CASSLYYGGELFF. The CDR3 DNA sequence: TGCGCCAGCAGCTTGTACTATGGCGGGGAGCTGTTTTTT.

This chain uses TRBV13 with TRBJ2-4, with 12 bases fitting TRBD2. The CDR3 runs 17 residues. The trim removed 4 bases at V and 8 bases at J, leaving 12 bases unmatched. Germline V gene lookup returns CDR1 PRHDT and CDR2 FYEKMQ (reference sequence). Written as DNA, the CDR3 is TGTGCCAGCAGCTCACGGGCAAGACTAGCGGGAGTGGACATTCAGTACTTC. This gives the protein CASSSRARLAGVDIQYF.

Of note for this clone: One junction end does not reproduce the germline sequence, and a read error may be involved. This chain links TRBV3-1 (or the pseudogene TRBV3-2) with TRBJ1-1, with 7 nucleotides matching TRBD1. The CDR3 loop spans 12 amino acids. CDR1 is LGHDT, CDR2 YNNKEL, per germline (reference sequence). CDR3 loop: CASSQAGTARVF. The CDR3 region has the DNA TGTGCCAGCAGCCAAGCTGGGACAGCGCGTGTCTTT.